This T cell receptor beta chain was recovered during a study of blood T cell repertoires in COVID-19. Authors' methods: Amplification from reference gene primers served as the basis for estimated nucleated cell counts. TCRdb's copy holds only in-frame clones and misses some; the assay was immunoSEQ multiplex PCR. V and J calls and clone size follow that table, whereas D and trimming were derived from the DNA. The sample lists about 120,000 clones; 80% to 90% were seen once. The germline gives CDR1 SEHNR, CDR2 FQNEAQ (reference sequence). Trimming cost V 1 base and J 1 base, with 4 bases left between them. CDR3 length: 13 residues.

This TCR came from a human donor with acute or convalescent COVID-19. The donor label of this sample is uncertain. Material for sequencing was peripheral blood. The V call is TRBV7-9, the J call TRBJ1-1, with no clear D. Here the CDR3 reads CASSLEQNTEAFF. The CDR3, as DNA: TGTGCCAGCAGCTTAGAACAGAACACTGAAGCTTTCTTT.